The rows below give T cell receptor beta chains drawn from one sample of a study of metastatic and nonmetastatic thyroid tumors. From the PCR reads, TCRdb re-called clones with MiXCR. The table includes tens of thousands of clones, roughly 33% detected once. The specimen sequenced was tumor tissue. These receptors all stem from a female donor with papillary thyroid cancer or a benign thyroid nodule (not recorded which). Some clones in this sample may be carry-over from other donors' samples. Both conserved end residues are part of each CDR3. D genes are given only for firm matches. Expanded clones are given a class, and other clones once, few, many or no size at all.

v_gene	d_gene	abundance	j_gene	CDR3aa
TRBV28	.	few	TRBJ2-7	CASSRIFYSYEQYF
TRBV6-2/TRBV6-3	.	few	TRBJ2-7	CASRVLGTYEQYF
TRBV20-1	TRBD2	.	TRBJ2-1	CSARDPTSVNNEQFF
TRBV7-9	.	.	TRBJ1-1	CASSSHYRAATEAFF
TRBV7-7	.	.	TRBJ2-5	CASSLEGRELETQYF
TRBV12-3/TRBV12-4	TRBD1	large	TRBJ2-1	CASSFLSQGARNEQFF
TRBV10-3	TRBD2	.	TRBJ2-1	CAISDTSGNYNEQFF
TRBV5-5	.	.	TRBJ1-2	CASSLVQAGAYHGYTF
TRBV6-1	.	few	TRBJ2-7	CASAGHPSYEQYF
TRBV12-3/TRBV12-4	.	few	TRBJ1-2	CASSLGGNYGYTF
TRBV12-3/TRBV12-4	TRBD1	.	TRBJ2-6	CASSLGTGGSGGANVLTF
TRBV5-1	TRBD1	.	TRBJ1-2	CASSSSGTGRGVDGYTF
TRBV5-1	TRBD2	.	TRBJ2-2	CASSLRSGGLTGELFF
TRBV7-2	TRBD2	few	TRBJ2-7	CASSLGGGISYEQYF
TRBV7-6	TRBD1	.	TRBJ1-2	CASSPSSRRTGGAGDYGYTF
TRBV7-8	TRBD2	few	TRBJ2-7	CASSRSTGLAGGPYEQYF
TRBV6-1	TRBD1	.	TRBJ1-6	CASSLQGARSPLHF
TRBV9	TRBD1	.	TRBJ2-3	CASSQRPGDRGTDTQYF
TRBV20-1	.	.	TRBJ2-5	CSARDTWRETQYF
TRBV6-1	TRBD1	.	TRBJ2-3	CASTTRRQGITDTQYF
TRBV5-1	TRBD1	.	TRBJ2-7	CASSKDRAHEQYF
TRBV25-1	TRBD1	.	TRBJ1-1	CASSLTGGTEAFF
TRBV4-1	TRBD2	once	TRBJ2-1	CASSQDPAGGYSYNEQFF
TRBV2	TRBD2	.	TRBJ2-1	CASRTFSGGSYNEQFF
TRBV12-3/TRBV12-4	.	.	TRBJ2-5	CASSPLYGGRKTQYF
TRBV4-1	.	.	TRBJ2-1	CASSQEKQKTYNEQFF
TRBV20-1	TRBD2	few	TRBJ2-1	CSAVSPLANEQFF
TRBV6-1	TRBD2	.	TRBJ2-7	CASSEREFYEQYF
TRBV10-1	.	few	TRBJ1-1	CASSERWDTEAFF
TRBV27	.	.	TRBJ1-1	CASSFERGVYTEAFF
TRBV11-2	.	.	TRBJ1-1	CASSFQRTVAEAFF
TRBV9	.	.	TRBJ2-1	CASSPIVSSYNEQFF
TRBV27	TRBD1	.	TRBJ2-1	CASSPTGVSYNEQFF
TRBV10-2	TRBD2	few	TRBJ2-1	CASRPAGGYNEQFF
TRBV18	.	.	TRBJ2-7	CASSQVPAYYEQYF
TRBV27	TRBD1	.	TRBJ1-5	CASSPGQGYIQPQHF
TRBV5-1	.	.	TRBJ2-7	CASSAGPASYEQYF
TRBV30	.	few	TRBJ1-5	CAWNQAGTIFQPQHF
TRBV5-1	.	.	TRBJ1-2	CASSPLTANYGYTF
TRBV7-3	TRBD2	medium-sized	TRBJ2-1	CASSSLAGGPNEQFF
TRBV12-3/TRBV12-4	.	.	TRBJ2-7	CASSLHGEQYF